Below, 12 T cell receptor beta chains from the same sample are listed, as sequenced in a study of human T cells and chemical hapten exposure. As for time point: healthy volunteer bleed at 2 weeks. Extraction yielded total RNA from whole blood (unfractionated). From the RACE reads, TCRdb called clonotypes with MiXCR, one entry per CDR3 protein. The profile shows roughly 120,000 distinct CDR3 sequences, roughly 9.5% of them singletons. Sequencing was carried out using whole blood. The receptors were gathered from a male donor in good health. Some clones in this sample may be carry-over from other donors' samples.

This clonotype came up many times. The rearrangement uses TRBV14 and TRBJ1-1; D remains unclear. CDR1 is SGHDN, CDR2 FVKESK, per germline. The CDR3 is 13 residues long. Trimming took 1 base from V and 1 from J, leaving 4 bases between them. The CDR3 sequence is CASSQGSNTEAFF. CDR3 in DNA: TGTGCCAGCAGCCAAGGTTCGAACACTGAAGCTTTCTTT.

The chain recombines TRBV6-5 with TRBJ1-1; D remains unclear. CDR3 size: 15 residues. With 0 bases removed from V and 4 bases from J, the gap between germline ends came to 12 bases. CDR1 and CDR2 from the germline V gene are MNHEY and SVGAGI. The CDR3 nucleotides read TGTGCCAGCAGTTACTCGATGGCCCTGGCCACTGAAGCTTTCTTT. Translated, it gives CASSYSMALATEAFF.

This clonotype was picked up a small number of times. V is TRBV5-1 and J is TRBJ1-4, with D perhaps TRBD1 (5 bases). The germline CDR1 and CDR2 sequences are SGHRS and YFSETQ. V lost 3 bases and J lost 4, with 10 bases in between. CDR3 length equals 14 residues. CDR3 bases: TGCGCCAGCAGCTCCCCGGGACTTAATGAAAAACTGTTTTTT. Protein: CASSSPGLNEKLFF.

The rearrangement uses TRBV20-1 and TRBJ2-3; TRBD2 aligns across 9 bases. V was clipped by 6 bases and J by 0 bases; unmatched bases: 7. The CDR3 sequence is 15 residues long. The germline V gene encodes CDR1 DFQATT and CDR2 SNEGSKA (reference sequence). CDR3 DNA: TGCAGTGCCTTCGGACTAGCGAGAAGCACAGATACGCAGTATTTT. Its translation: CSAFGLARSTDTQYF.

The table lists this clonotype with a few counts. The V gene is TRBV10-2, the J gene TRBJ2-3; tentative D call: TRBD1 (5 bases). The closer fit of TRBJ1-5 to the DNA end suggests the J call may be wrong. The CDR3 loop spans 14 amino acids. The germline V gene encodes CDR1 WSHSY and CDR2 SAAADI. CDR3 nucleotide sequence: TGCGCCACCTACGGCGGGACTAGCGCAGATACGCAGCATTTT. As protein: CATYGGTSADTQHF.

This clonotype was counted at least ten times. Here the CDR3 reads CASSLVRGLLFNSPLHF. CDR3 coding DNA: TGTGCCAGCAGCTTAGTTCGGGGGCTCCTTTTTAATTCACCCCTCCACTTT. The gene calls are TRBV7-9 and TRBJ1-6, with a tentative D call TRBD1 (6 bases). V lost 1 base and J 6 bases, leaving 16 bases between the germline ends. The CDR3 is 17 amino acids. CDR1 and CDR2 (germline): SEHNR, FQNEAQ (reference sequence).

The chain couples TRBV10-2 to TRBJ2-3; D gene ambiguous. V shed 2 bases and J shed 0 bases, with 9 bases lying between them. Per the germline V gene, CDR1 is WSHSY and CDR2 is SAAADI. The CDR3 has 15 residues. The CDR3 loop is CASSEIATSTDTQYF. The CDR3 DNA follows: TGCGCCAGCAGTGAGATAGCCACTAGCACAGATACGCAGTATTTT.

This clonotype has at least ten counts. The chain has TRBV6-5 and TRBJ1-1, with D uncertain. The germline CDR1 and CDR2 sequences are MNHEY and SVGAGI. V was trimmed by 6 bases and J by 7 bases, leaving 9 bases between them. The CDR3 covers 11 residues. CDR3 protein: CASRTTNEAFF. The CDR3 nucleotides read TGTGCCAGCAGGACGACAAATGAAGCTTTCTTT.

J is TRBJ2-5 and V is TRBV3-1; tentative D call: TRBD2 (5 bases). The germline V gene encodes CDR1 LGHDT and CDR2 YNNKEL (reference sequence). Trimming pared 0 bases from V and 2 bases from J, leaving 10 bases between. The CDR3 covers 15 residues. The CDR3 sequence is CASSQDGLTQETQYF. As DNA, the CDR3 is TGTGCCAGCAGCCAAGATGGACTCACTCAAGAGACCCAGTACTTC.

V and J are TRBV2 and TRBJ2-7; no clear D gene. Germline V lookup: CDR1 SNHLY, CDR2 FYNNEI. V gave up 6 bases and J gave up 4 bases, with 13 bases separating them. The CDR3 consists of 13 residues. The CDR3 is CASRETSRYEQYF. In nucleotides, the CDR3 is TGTGCCAGCAGAGAGACTTCGAGGTACGAGCAGTACTTC.

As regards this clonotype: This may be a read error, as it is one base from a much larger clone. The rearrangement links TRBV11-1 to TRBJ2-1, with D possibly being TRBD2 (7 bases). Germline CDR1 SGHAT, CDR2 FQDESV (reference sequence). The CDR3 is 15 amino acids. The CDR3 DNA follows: TGTGTCAGCAGCTTAGGTGGGGGGGCCGACAATGAGCAGTTCTTC. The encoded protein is CVSSLGGGADNEQFF.

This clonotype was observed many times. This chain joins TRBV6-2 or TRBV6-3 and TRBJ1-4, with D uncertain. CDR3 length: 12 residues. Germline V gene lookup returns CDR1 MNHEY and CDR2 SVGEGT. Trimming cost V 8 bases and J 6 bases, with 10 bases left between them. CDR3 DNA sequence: TGTGCCAGCTGCGGACCCCATGAAAAACTGTTTTTT. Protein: CASCGPHEKLFF.